The clone carrying this T cell receptor (beta chain) was seen only a few times. The antigen remains undetermined. A second roughly 7 to 12 cycle PCR used barcoded and J-beta primers. Using its own MiXCR run on the 5' RACE reads, TCRdb lists one record per CDR3 protein. The sample gives approximately 880,000 distinct CDR3 sequences, 48% of which show up once; about an eighth is in the top ten. Total RNA, at least 6 micrograms per sample, came from PBMCs. This entry is derived from a study of blood T cells in healthy people across ages. Study at large: About one barcoded beta molecule was captured per two T cells (by template switching). General study results and limits: Shifts in expanded clonotypes may have been confounded by donor CMV status, which was unknown. Comparison with aged donors showed that long-lived donors had more naive CD4+ cells and higher diversity.

CDR1 and CDR2 (germline): MGHRA, YSYEKL. With 0 bases removed from V and 5 bases from J, the gap between germline ends came to 8 bases. This CDR3 comprises 13 residues. This TCR was recovered from a man aged 30 to 45 in good health. J is TRBJ2-7 and V is TRBV4-1; tentative D call: TRBD2 (6 bases). The sequenced sample consisted of blood. CDR3 protein: CASSQDPGDEQYF. The CDR3, as DNA: TGCGCCAGCAGCCAAGATCCGGGGGACGAGCAGTACTTC.